This T cell receptor (beta chain) was observed in a study of blood T cells in healthy people across ages. V gave up 2 bases and J gave up 2 bases, with 19 bases separating them. This CDR3 has 18 residues. CDR1 SEHNR and CDR2 FQNEAQ come from the germline V gene (reference sequence). This clonotype was detected a few times. Then a second PCR, running about 6 to 12 cycles, was carried out with a sample-barcoded 5' primer and a J-beta primer mix. Each CDR3 protein is one row after TCRdb ran MiXCR on the 5' RACE reads. The table has some 760,000 distinct CDR3 sequences, 20% to 25% seen once. Isolation per sample recovered at least 7 million PBMCs. This sample was shared with a second study, whose subject was T cells of mothers and their children.

This clonotype was obtained from a boy aged 5 to 17 in good health. The chain combines TRBV7-9 with TRBJ1-3; unclear D gene. The specimen sequenced was blood. CDR3: CASSLPQIPRRTGNTIYF. CDR3 bases: TGTGCCAGCAGCTTACCCCAGATCCCTCGTCGGACTGGAAACACCATATATTTT.